This T cell receptor (beta chain) appears in the sequencing data of a study of cytomegalovirus exposure and HLA in healthy donors. Overall study context: Early released data had tens of millions of unique TCRs, all coming from HLA-typed donors.

Primers: 60 Vbeta forward and 13 Jbeta reverse. Method: immunoSEQ multiplex PCR; TCRdb's copy keeps in-frame clones and lacks some. The sample has 100,000 to 150,000 clones; around 77% are singletons. Regarding the study as a whole: In a later analysis, specific HLA alleles were associated with under 20,000 TCR beta sequences at a 0.05 false discovery rate. The study designated about 180 TCR beta chains cytomegalovirus-associated.

The V gene's germline CDR1 is MDHEN and CDR2 SYDVKM. The ends lost 6 bases at V and 5 bases at J; junction bases unmatched: 10. The CDR3 totals 16 residues. This clone was detected only a few times. Its matching antigen is unknown. Material: PBMCs. The chain recombines TRBV28 with TRBJ2-5; 12 bases align to TRBD2. The receptor was derived from a woman aged 55-70 years in good health and CMV-seronegative. Written as DNA, the CDR3 is TGTGCCAGCAGCCCTTACGAAGGACTAGCGGGGGAGACCCAGTACTTC. This gives the protein CASSPYEGLAGETQYF.